This TCR beta chain appears in the sequencing data of a study of T cell repertoires in aging, cancer and after chemotherapy. Study information: Over several months to years, re-sampled healthy donor repertoires clearly shared clones. Study-level results: Untreated cancer patients had significantly lower blood TCR diversity than age-matched healthy donors. Loss of evenness, beyond lost richness, contributed to age-related TCR diversity decline in cancer patients.

With regard to this clonotype: Its antigen is still unknown.

Multiplex touch-down PCR with TRB-A/B primers amplified rearranged V-D-J TRB sequences. A single record per CDR3 protein comes from TCRdb applying MiXCR to the multiplex PCR reads. This sample carries some 9,600 distinct CDR3 sequences, approximately 41% of them seen once, and the ten largest clones take around 1.7%. Peripheral blood genomic DNA, not sorted cells or RNA, was the template. Sequencing was carried out using blood. The source of this sequence is a human donor in good health.

The CDR3 DNA sequence: TGCGCCAGCAGCCAAGTGGGGGCCAGGGGGCGGATCGAGGAGACCCAGTACTTC. Amino acids: CASSQVGARGRIEETQYF. The rearrangement joins TRBV4-1 to TRBJ2-5, with 8 bases fitting TRBD1. The CDR3 spans 18 residues. V lost 1 base to trimming and J lost 5 bases; unmatched junction nucleotides: 15. The germline V gene encodes CDR1 MGHRA and CDR2 YSYEKL.